This is a list of T cell receptor beta chains from one sample in a study of cytomegalovirus exposure and HLA in healthy donors. Sequencing was performed with immunoSEQ multiplex PCR; in TCRdb, only in-frame clones are kept and a portion is missing. This table holds some 75,000 clones. Sequencing was performed on PBMCs. The receptor set was obtained from a man between 35 and 55 years old in good health and CMV-seronegative. The CDR3 runs from the conserved cysteine through the conserved F or W. A D gene is named only where the DNA matches it firmly. Size values are once, few and many counts, or a class for expanded clones, and some rows have none.

j_call | v_call | d_call | clone_size | cdr3_aa | cdr3_nt
TRBJ2-4 | TRBV28 | TRBD1 | NA | CASRGTGKNIQYF | TGTGCCAGCAGAGGGACAGGCAAAAACATTCAGTACTTC
TRBJ1-2 | TRBV28 | NA | NA | CASTLQGYGYTF | TGTGCCAGCACCTTACAGGGCTATGGCTACACCTTC
TRBJ1-4 | TRBV5-1 | TRBD1 | NA | CASSLGTGGRGKLFF | TGCGCCAGCAGCTTGGGGACAGGGGGAAGAGGAAAACTGTTTTTT
TRBJ2-2 | TRBV5-1 | TRBD2 | NA | CASSLASGGFGELFF | TGCGCCAGCAGCTTGGCCAGCGGGGGGTTCGGGGAGCTGTTTTTT
TRBJ1-6 | TRBV18 | NA | NA | CASSPLSGQDTNSPLHF | TGTGCCAGCTCACCACTTAGCGGCCAAGACACTAATTCACCCCTCCACTTT
TRBJ2-7 | TRBV30 | NA | NA | CAWSVNRAYEQYF | TGTGCCTGGAGTGTAAACAGGGCCTACGAGCAGTACTTC
TRBJ1-4 | TRBV30 | NA | NA | CAWTRGGGVEKLFF | TGTGCCTGGACTCGAGGGGGGGGAGTTGAAAAACTGTTTTTT
TRBJ2-7 | TRBV6-5 | NA | NA | CASSRTPRGEQYF | TGTGCCAGCAGTCGGACTCCTCGGGGGGAGCAGTACTTC
TRBJ1-1 | TRBV10-2 | TRBD1 | NA | CASSGDRGVTEAFF | TGCGCCAGCAGTGGAGACAGGGGCGTCACTGAAGCTTTCTTT
TRBJ1-4 | TRBV30 | TRBD1 | NA | CAWNIRGQGEKLFF | TGTGCCTGGAATATCAGGGGGCAAGGTGAAAAACTGTTTTTT
TRBJ1-4 | TRBV30 | NA | NA | CACRGRGKLFF | TGTGCCTGTCGAGGTAGGGGAAAACTGTTTTTT
TRBJ1-6 | TRBV18 | TRBD1 | NA | CASSPGQGNNSPLHF | TGTGCCAGCTCACCCGGACAGGGCAATAATTCACCCCTCCACTTT
TRBJ2-1 | TRBV7-2 | NA | NA | CASSLDLGYNEQFF | TGTGCCAGCAGCTTAGATCTCGGGTACAATGAGCAGTTCTTC
TRBJ1-6 | TRBV6-5 | NA | NA | CASKLPGNSPLHF | TGTGCCAGCAAATTACCAGGGAATTCACCCCTCCACTTT
TRBJ1-1 | TRBV4-2 | TRBD1 | NA | CASTKEASAGGMNTEAFF | TGTGCCAGCACTAAGGAGGCCTCAGCAGGGGGCATGAACACTGAAGCTTTCTTT
TRBJ1-1 | TRBV29-1 | TRBD1 | NA | CSLGQGGTEAFF | TGCAGCTTAGGACAGGGAGGGACTGAAGCTTTCTTT
TRBJ2-3 | TRBV7-2 | TRBD2 | NA | CASSSRTSGTDTQYF | TGTGCCAGCAGCTCAAGGACTAGCGGCACAGATACGCAGTATTTT
TRBJ1-1 | TRBV15 | TRBD1 | NA | CATSGGWTGGSEAFF | TGTGCCACCAGCGGGGGGTGGACAGGGGGAAGTGAAGCTTTCTTT
TRBJ1-1 | TRBV7-7 | NA | NA | CASSLDRDTEAFF | TGTGCCAGCAGCTTAGACCGGGACACTGAAGCTTTCTTT
TRBJ2-6 | TRBV7-2 | TRBD1 | NA | CASSPRTGTGANVLTF | TGTGCCAGCAGCCCGAGGACAGGGACTGGGGCCAACGTCCTGACTTTC
TRBJ2-4 | TRBV7-9 | TRBD1 | NA | CASSLRTGGHENIQYF | TGTGCCAGCAGCCTAAGGACAGGCGGACATGAAAACATTCAGTACTTC
TRBJ2-5 | TRBV5-1 | NA | NA | CASSFALGGARETQYF | TGCGCCAGCAGCTTCGCCCTAGGGGGGGCTCGGGAGACCCAGTACTTC
TRBJ2-3 | TRBV19 | NA | NA | CASSFRGSTDTQYF | TGTGCCAGTAGTTTCAGGGGTAGCACAGATACGCAGTATTTT
TRBJ2-2 | TRBV27 | NA | NA | CASISRAAGELFF | TGTGCCAGCATTAGCAGGGCGGCCGGGGAGCTGTTTTTT
TRBJ2-4 | TRBV27 | NA | NA | CASSGLAKNIQYF | TGTGCCAGCAGTGGACTAGCCAAAAACATTCAGTACTTC
TRBJ2-2 | TRBV5-4 | TRBD2 | NA | CASSPGLAGEEGGNTGELFF | TGTGCCAGCAGCCCGGGACTAGCGGGAGAAGAGGGGGGGAACACCGGGGAGCTGTTTTTT
TRBJ2-6 | TRBV9 | TRBD1 | NA | CASSVLKGQGISGANVLTF | TGTGCCAGCAGCGTCCTCAAAGGACAGGGGATCTCTGGGGCCAACGTCCTGACTTTC
TRBJ2-1 | TRBV4-3 | TRBD2 | NA | CASSPLAGNYNEQFF | TGCGCCAGCAGCCCGTTAGCGGGGAACTACAATGAGCAGTTCTTC
TRBJ1-5 | TRBV6-5 | NA | NA | CATQAEGGRNQPQHF | TGTGCCACCCAAGCAGAGGGAGGCCGGAATCAGCCCCAGCATTTT
TRBJ2-7 | TRBV9 | NA | NA | CASSVGGGVGEQYF | TGTGCCAGCAGCGTAGGGGGGGGCGTTGGCGAGCAGTACTTC
TRBJ1-1 | TRBV6-6 | NA | medium-sized | CASSQGIGRVNTEAFF | TGTGCCAGCAGCCAAGGGATAGGCAGGGTGAACACTGAAGCTTTCTTT
TRBJ2-5 | TRBV29-1 | NA | NA | CSVATGGQETQYF | TGCAGCGTTGCGACAGGAGGACAAGAGACCCAGTACTTC
TRBJ1-2 | TRBV19 | TRBD1 | NA | CASSTPGQGAGTF | TGTGCCAGTAGTACGCCGGGACAGGGGGCCGGGACCTTC
TRBJ2-7 | TRBV6-1 | TRBD2 | NA | CASTVASGSYEQYF | TGTGCCTCGACCGTGGCTAGCGGGAGCTACGAGCAGTACTTC
TRBJ2-3 | TRBV19 | TRBD1 | NA | CASTDRGGRNTDTQYF | TGTGCCAGTACGGACAGGGGAGGGAGGAACACAGATACGCAGTATTTT
TRBJ1-5 | TRBV4-1 | TRBD1 | NA | CASSHVTGGSQPQHF | TGCGCCAGCAGCCATGTCACAGGGGGCAGCCAGCCCCAGCATTTT
TRBJ2-7 | TRBV10-1 | TRBD1 | NA | CASSENGTGNIECYEQYF | TGCGCCAGCAGTGAGAACGGGACAGGGAATATAGAATGCTACGAGCAGTACTTC
TRBJ2-1 | TRBV15 | TRBD2 | NA | CATTIGTSPEQFF | TGTGCCACCACCATCGGGACTAGCCCTGAGCAGTTCTTC
TRBJ2-1 | TRBV7-2 | NA | NA | CASSFIAGLGNEQFF | TGTGCCAGCAGCTTCATTGCAGGGTTGGGCAATGAGCAGTTCTTC
TRBJ1-4 | TRBV9 | NA | NA | CASSVGVGADEKLFF | TGTGCCAGCAGCGTAGGGGTTGGGGCTGACGAAAAACTGTTTTTT
TRBJ2-4 | TRBV30 | TRBD2 | NA | CAWGKGASGGLQYF | TGTGCCTGGGGAAAAGGGGCTAGCGGGGGGCTTCAGTACTTC
TRBJ2-2 | TRBV4-3 | NA | NA | CASSQDSRGDGELFF | TGCGCCAGCAGCCAAGATTCAAGGGGCGACGGGGAGCTGTTTTTT
TRBJ2-7 | TRBV7-6 | TRBD1 | NA | CASSFGTGGDVYEQYF | TGTGCCAGCAGCTTCGGGACAGGGGGCGATGTCTACGAGCAGTACTTC
TRBJ1-1 | TRBV5-1 | NA | NA | CASSLAEQGGTEAFF | TGCGCCAGCAGCTTGGCGGAACAGGGCGGCACTGAAGCTTTCTTT
TRBJ2-2 | TRBV5-1 | TRBD2 | NA | CASSPGLAGNTGELFF | TGCGCCAGCAGCCCGGGACTAGCGGGAAACACCGGGGAGCTGTTTTTT
TRBJ2-5 | TRBV5-4 | TRBD2 | NA | CASSLGGAGGLETQYF | TGTGCCAGCAGCTTGGGCGGAGCGGGGGGGCTGGAGACCCAGTACTTC
TRBJ2-2 | TRBV10-1 | NA | NA | CASKTDTNTGELFF | TGCGCCAGCAAAACGGACACGAACACCGGGGAGCTGTTTTTT
TRBJ1-5 | TRBV4-1 | NA | NA | CASSQAEGLNQPQHF | TGCGCCAGCAGCCAAGCGGAGGGGCTGAATCAGCCCCAGCATTTT
TRBJ2-5 | TRBV7-2 | TRBD2 | NA | CASSLVQRGGTETQYF | TGTGCCAGCAGCTTAGTCCAGCGGGGGGGCACAGAGACCCAGTACTTC
TRBJ1-1 | TRBV5-5 | NA | NA | CASSLYWGPETEAFF | TGTGCCAGCAGCTTATACTGGGGCCCCGAGACTGAAGCTTTCTTT
TRBJ2-1 | TRBV11-2 | NA | NA | CASSLGGAGPNEQFF | TGTGCCAGCAGCTTAGGCGGGGCGGGTCCCAATGAGCAGTTCTTC
TRBJ2-3 | TRBV19 | TRBD2 | NA | CASSDTSGFSTDTQYF | TGTGCCAGTAGTGACACTAGCGGGTTTAGCACAGATACGCAGTATTTT
TRBJ1-1 | TRBV13 | NA | NA | CASSSLGATLRVGYTEAFF | TGTGCCAGCAGCTCCCTGGGGGCTACACTGAGGGTGGGCTACACTGAAGCTTTCTTT
TRBJ1-3 | TRBV7-9 | NA | NA | CASSVTENTIYF | TGTGCCAGCAGCGTCACAGAAAACACCATATATTTT
TRBJ1-2 | TRBV29-1 | TRBD1 | NA | CSVEDLTTGQGYGYTF | TGCAGCGTTGAAGATCTTACAACGGGACAGGGGTATGGCTACACCTTC
TRBJ1-3 | TRBV7-9 | NA | NA | CASSLSGDFSGNTIYF | TGTGCCAGCAGCCTTTCGGGGGATTTCTCTGGAAACACCATATATTTT
TRBJ2-3 | TRBV7-9 | NA | NA | CASSPLSGGRWYF | TGTGCCAGCAGTCCTCTCTCCGGGGGGCGGTGGTATTTT
TRBJ2-3 | TRBV7-2 | NA | NA | CASSSTDTQYF | TGTGCCAGCAGCTCAACAGATACGCAGTATTTT
TRBJ2-5 | TRBV6-5 | TRBD1 | NA | CASSTDRVRHF | TGTGCCAGCAGTACGGACAGGGTCAGACACTTC